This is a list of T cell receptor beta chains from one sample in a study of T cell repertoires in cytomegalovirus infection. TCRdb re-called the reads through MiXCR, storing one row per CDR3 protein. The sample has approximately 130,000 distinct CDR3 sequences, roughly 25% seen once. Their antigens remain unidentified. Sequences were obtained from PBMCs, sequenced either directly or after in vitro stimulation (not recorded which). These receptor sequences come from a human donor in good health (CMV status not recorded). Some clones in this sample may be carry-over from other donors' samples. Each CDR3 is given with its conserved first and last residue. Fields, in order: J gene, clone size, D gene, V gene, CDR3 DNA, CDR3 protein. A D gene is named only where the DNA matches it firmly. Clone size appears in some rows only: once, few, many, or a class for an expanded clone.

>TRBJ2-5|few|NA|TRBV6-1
TGTGCCAGCAGTGAAGTGGTGGACTTGGCGGCCCAGTACTTC
CASSEVVDLAAQYF
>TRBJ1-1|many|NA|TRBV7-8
TGTGCCAGCAGCCCCAGGCCGGGAGAGGCTTTCTTT
CASSPRPGEAFF
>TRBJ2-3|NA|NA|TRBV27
TGTGCCAGCAGTGTGGGGTGGGGCGGCACAGATACGCAGTATTTT
CASSVGWGGTDTQYF
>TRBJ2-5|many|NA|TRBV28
TGTGCCAGCAGACCAAGATCGCGGCAAGAGACCCAGTACTTC
CASRPRSRQETQYF
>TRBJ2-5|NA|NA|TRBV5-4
TGTGCCAGCAGCTTGGATGCGGAGAAGACCCAGTACTTC
CASSLDAEKTQYF
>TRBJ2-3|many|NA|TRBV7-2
TGTGCCAGCAGCTTAGGCTCGACTTCACTCCTCACAGATACGCAGTATTTT
CASSLGSTSLLTDTQYF
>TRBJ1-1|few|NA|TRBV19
TGTGCCAGTAGTATAAGACGGGGGGACACTGAAGCTTTCTTT
CASSIRRGDTEAFF
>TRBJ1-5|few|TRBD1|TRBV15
TGTGCCACCAACCCAACGCCTGGGGACAGCCCATCAAGGCCCCAGCATTTT
CATNPTPGDSPSRPQHF
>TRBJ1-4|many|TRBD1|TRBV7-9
TGTGCCAGCAAGAGTCCGGGACAGGGAAATGAAAAACTGTTTTTT
CASKSPGQGNEKLFF
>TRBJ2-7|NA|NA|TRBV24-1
TGTGCCACCAGTGATGAGGATTACGAGCAGTACTTC
CATSDEDYEQYF
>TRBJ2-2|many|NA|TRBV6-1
TGTGCCAGCAGCCAAGGATACCGGCCCGACACCGGGGAGCTGTTTTTT
CASSQGYRPDTGELFF
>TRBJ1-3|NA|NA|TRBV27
TGTGCCAGCAGTTTATACAGGGAAGGTAACACCATATATTTT
CASSLYREGNTIYF
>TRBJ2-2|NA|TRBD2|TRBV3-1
TGTGCCAGCAGCCAAGTCAGACTAGCGGGGAACACCGGGGAGCTGTTTTTT
CASSQVRLAGNTGELFF
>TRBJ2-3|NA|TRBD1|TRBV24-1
TGTGCCACCAGTGATCGGGACAGATTCTCAGATACGCAGTATTTT
CATSDRDRFSDTQYF
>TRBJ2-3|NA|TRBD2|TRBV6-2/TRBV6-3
TGTGCCAGCGGAATAGCGGGAGGCGACACAGATACGCAGTATTTT
CASGIAGGDTDTQYF
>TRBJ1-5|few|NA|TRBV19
TGTGCCAGTAGGGAGTGGGATCAGCCCCAGCATTTT
CASREWDQPQHF
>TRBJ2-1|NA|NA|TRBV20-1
TGCAGTGCTGATGCGGGGGCGTACAATGAGCAGTTCTTC
CSADAGAYNEQFF
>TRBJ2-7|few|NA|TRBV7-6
TGTGCCAGCAGCTCACTACTAGAGACCGAGCAGTACTTC
CASSSLLETEQYF
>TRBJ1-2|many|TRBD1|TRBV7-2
TGTGCCAGCAGCCCAAACGAGGGACAGCGCTACACCTTC
CASSPNEGQRYTF
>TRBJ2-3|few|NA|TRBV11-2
TGTGCCAGCAGCTTCGCAACACCGGATACGCAGTATTTT
CASSFATPDTQYF
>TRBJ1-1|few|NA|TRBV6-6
TGTGCCAGCAGTCGCCGGGGTCTGAACACTGAAGCTTTCTTT
CASSRRGLNTEAFF
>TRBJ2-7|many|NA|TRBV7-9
TGTGCCAGCAGCCTTCCGGCGTCCTACGAGCAGTACTTC
CASSLPASYEQYF